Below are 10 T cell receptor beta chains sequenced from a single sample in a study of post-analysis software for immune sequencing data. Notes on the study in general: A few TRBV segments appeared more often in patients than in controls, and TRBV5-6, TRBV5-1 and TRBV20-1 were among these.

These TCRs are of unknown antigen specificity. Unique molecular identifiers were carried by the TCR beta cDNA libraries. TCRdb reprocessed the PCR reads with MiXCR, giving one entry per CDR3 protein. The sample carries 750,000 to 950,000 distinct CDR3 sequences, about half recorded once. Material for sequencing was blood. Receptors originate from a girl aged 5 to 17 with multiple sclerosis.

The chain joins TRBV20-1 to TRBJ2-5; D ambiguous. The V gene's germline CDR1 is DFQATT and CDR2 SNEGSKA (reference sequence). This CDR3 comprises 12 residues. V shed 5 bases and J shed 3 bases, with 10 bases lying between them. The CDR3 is CSAVRRKETQYF. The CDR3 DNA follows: TGCAGTGCTGTTAGGCGGAAAGAGACCCAGTACTTC.

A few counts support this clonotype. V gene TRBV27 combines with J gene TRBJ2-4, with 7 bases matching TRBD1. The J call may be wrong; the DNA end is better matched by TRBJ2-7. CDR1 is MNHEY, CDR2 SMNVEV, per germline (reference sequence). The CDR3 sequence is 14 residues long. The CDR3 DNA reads TGTGCCAGCAGTTTATCGACAGGGACCTACGAGCAGTACTTC. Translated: CASSLSTGTYEQYF.

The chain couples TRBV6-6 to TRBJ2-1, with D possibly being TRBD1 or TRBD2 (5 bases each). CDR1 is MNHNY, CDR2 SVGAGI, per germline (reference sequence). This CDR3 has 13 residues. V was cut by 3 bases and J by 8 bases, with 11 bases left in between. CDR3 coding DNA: TGTGCCAGCAGTTATTCAGAGGGACATGAGCAGTTCTTC. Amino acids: CASSYSEGHEQFF.

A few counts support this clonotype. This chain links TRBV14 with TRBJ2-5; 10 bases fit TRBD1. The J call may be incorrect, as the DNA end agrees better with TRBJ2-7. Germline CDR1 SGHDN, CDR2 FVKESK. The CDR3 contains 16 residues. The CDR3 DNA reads TGTGCCAGCAGCCAAGACGGGACAGGGGACCCCTACGAGCAGTACTTC. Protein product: CASSQDGTGDPYEQYF.

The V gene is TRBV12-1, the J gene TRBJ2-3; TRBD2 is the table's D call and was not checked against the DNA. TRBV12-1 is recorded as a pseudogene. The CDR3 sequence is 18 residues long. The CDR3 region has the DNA TGTGCCAGCAGCTTTGTAACTAGCGGCCTTAACTGCACAGATACGCAGTATTTT. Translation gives CASSFVTSGLNCTDTQYF.

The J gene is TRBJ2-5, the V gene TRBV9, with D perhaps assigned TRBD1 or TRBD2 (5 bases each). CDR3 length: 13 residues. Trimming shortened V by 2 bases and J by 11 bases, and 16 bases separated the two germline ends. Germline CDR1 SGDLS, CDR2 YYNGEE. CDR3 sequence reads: CASSVVQVGEQYF. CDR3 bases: TGTGCCAGCAGCGTCGTCCAGGTAGGGGAGCAGTACTTC. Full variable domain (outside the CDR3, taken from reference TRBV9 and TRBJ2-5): DSGVTQTPKHLITATGQRVTLRCSPRSGDLSVYWYQQSLDQGLQFLIQYYNGEERAKGNILERFSAQQFPDLHSELNLSSLELGDSALYFCASSVVQVGEQYFGPGTRLLVL.

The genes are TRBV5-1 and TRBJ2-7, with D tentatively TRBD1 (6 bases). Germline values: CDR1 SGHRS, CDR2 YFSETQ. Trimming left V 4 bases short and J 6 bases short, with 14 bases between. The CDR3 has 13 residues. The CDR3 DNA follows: TGCGCCAGCAGCCCAAACAGGGTATCCGAGCAGTACTTC. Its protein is CASSPNRVSEQYF.

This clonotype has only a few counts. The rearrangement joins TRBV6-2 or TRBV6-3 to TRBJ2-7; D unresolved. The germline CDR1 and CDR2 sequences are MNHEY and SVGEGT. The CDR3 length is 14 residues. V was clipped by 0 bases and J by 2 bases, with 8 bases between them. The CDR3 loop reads CASSYSKDPYEQYF. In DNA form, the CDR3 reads TGTGCCAGCAGTTACTCGAAGGACCCCTACGAGCAGTACTTC.

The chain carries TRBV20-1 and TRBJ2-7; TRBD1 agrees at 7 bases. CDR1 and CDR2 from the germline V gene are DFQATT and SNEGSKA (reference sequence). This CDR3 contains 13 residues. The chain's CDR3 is CTAYDRVSYEQYF. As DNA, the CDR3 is TGCACTGCCTACGACAGGGTTAGTTACGAGCAGTACTTC.

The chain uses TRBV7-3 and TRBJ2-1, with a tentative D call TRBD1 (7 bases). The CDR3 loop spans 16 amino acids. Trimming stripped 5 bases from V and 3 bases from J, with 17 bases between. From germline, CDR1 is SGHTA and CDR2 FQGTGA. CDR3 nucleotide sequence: TGTGCCAGCAGCCCCCAGGGGGGTCGGGACTACAATGAGCAGTTCTTC. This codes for CASSPQGGRDYNEQFF.